These 5 T cell receptor beta chains were sequenced from one sample in a study of OX40 agonist ivuxolimab in advanced cancers. Library preparation was by the immunoSEQ multiplex PCR assay. TCRdb re-hosts the immuneACCESS table, in-frame sequences only. Its copies lack some clones; in the studies checked, an unresolved V gene accounts for under half of them, and the cause for the rest is not known. The table for this sample lists tens of thousands of clones; 80% to 85% of them were counted only once. The ten largest make up roughly 5.3% of the sample. The specimen comprised CD4+ or CD8+ T cells sorted from blood, sampled in a trial of the OX40 agonist ivuxolimab. These receptor sequences come from an adult with an advanced solid tumor such as melanoma, head and neck, liver or kidney cancer.

This chain links TRBV5-1 with TRBJ2-5, with 8 bases lining up with TRBD2. From germline, CDR1 is SGHRS and CDR2 YFSETQ. The CDR3 length is 14 residues. After removal of 3 bases from V and 9 bases from J, the junction contained 10 bases not matched to a gene. The CDR3 spells CASSSGTAGGAQYF. CDR3 in DNA: TGCGCCAGCAGCTCAGGGACGGCCGGGGGGGCCCAGTACTTC.

The V call is TRBV4-1, the J call TRBJ1-1, with a possible D match to TRBD1 (5 bases). V lost 3 bases, J lost 5 bases, and 19 bases lay in between. CDR1 MGHRA and CDR2 YSYEKL come from the germline V gene. There are 16 residues in the CDR3. The chain's CDR3 is CASSHAQGPGGTEAFF. CDR3 in DNA: TGCGCCAGCAGCCACGCCCAGGGACCGGGGGGGACTGAAGCTTTCTTT.

The CDR3 DNA reads TGTGCCAGTAGTCTACAGGGGCCTCCGAACTTCCAAGAGACCCAGTACTTC. Protein sequence: CASSLQGPPNFQETQYF. The chain joins TRBV19 to TRBJ2-5, with TRBD1 matching over 7 bases. CDR1 is LNHDA and CDR2 is SQIVND in the germline V gene (reference sequence). CDR3 length: 17 residues. With 5 bases clipped from V and 1 base from J, the junction kept 13 bases outside the gene matches.

This chain links TRBV7-9 with TRBJ2-7; 9 bases match TRBD2. Germline V CDR1 and CDR2: SEHNR, FQNEAQ (reference sequence). The CDR3 sequence is 15 residues long. V gave up 2 bases and J gave up 4 bases; unmatched junction bases: 6. The CDR3 sequence is CASSLKSAGGYEQYF. The CDR3 bases are TGTGCCAGCAGCTTAAAGTCCGCGGGGGGGTACGAGCAGTACTTC.

The chain carries TRBV7-6 and TRBJ1-2; the D gene is possibly TRBD1 (5 bases). This CDR3 has 16 amino acids. Germline CDR1 reads SGHVS; CDR2 reads FNYEAQ. The ends were cut back, 2 bases at V and 5 bases at J, with 18 bases in the middle. The CDR3 sequence is CASSLTPGTGDYGYTF. Here the CDR3 DNA reads TGTGCCAGCAGCTTAACCCCCGGGACCGGAGATTATGGCTACACCTTC.